The T cell receptor (beta chain) under discussion was sequenced for a study of T cell repertoires in cytomegalovirus infection. Study-wide results and caveats: Summed public TCR beta family frequency identified CMV carriers bearing the relevant HLA.

The CDR3 length is 11 residues. Trimming pared 3 bases from V and 8 bases from J, leaving 7 bases between. Looked up from germline, CDR1 is SEHNR and CDR2 is FQNEAQ (reference sequence). One entry per CDR3 protein, called by TCRdb with MiXCR from the reads. The sample holds approximately 250,000 distinct CDR3 sequences; 20% to 25% are singletons and the top ten take 15% to 20%. Of note for this clonotype: As yet, its antigen is unknown.

This TCR was sampled from a human donor in good health (CMV status not recorded). Some clones in this sample may be carry-over from other donors' samples. Sequenced input: CD8+ T cells from PBMCs. The rearrangement joins TRBV7-9 to TRBJ1-1; perhaps TRBD1 as D (6 bases). This CDR3 reads CASSLDREAFF. In DNA form, the CDR3 reads TGTGCCAGCAGCTTGGACAGAGAAGCTTTCTTT.